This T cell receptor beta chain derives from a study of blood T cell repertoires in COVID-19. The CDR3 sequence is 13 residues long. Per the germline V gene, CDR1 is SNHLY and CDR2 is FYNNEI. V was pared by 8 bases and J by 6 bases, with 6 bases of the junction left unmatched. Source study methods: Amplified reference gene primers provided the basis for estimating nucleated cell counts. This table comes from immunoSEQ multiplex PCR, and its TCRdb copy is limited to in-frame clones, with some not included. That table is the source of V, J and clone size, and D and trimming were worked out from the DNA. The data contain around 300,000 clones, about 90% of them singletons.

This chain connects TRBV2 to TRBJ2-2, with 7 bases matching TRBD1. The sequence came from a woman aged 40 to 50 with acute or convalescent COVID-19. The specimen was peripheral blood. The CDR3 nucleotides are TGTGCCAGCGACCCTGACAGGGCCGGGGAGCTGTTTTTT. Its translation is CASDPDRAGELFF.